This is a list of T cell receptor beta chains from one sample in a study of T cells after yellow fever vaccination. TCRdb re-called the 5' RACE reads with MiXCR, one entry per CDR3 protein. The data hold some 600,000 distinct CDR3 sequences, with approximately 13% observed a single time. This sample comprised PBMCs, obtained on the day of the yellow fever booster vaccination. The receptor source for this set is a man aged 25-45 years who received the YFV17D yellow fever vaccine. Each CDR3 is given with its conserved first and last residue. The D gene is left open where the match is weak. The listing skips clone size in some rows; elsewhere it reads once, few, many or a size class.

J,V,size,D,DNA,CDR3
TRBJ1-1,TRBV20-1,.,TRBD1,TGCAGTGCTAGAGATCCTGGGGACAGGGGCTTTGCGAACACTGAAGCTTTCTTT,CSARDPGDRGFANTEAFF
TRBJ2-7,TRBV4-1,.,.,TGCGCCAGCAGCCATAGGCAGCAAATTGACGAGCAGTACTTC,CASSHRQQIDEQYF
TRBJ2-1,TRBV20-1,few,TRBD2,TGCAGTGCTAGGGGGGTGACTAGCGGGAGGGCCAGCTCCTACAATGAGCAGTTCTTC,CSARGVTSGRASSYNEQFF
TRBJ2-2,TRBV27,few,.,TGTGCCAGCAGTTCCGTGGGGATCGGGGAGCTGTTTTTT,CASSSVGIGELFF
TRBJ2-3,TRBV6-6,few,TRBD2,TGTGCCAGCAATCCGAGCGGGGGAGATACGCAGTATTTT,CASNPSGGDTQYF
TRBJ2-1,TRBV10-3,few,.,TGTGCCATCAGTGAGGCTAGTCCTAATGAGCAGTTCTTC,CAISEASPNEQFF
TRBJ2-7,TRBV9,few,.,TGTGCCAGCAGCCCCCGGTCGGACAGCTCCTACGAGCAGTACTTC,CASSPRSDSSYEQYF
TRBJ2-7,TRBV29-1,.,.,TGCAGCGTAACGGGACCCCTCTACGAGCAGTACTTC,CSVTGPLYEQYF
TRBJ2-1,TRBV6-2/TRBV6-3,few,TRBD2,TGTGCCAGCAGTTACCCGGGGGGGAGGAGCAATGAGCAGTTCTTC,CASSYPGGRSNEQFF
TRBJ1-4,TRBV15,few,.,.,CATSRDGVGRGAWF
TRBJ2-5,TRBV29-1,.,TRBD1,TGCAGCGTTGCCGGGACACAGGGGGAGACCCAGTACTTC,CSVAGTQGETQYF
TRBJ1-2,TRBV4-3,many,TRBD1,TGCGCCAGCAGCCAGGGGGTGCAGGGGGACGGCTACACCTTC,CASSQGVQGDGYTF
TRBJ2-7,TRBV5-1,few,TRBD2,TGCGCCAGCAGTCCCGGGCGGGGGATCGACGAGCAGTACTTC,CASSPGRGIDEQYF
TRBJ2-5,TRBV5-1,few,.,TGCGCCAGCAGCCCCCAGTACAGTGGACAAGAGACCCAGTACTTC,CASSPQYSGQETQYF
TRBJ2-5,TRBV19,.,.,TGTGCCAGTAGTATAGTGGGTCAGGGAGAGACCCAGTACTTC,CASSIVGQGETQYF
TRBJ2-6,TRBV12-3/TRBV12-4,few,.,TGTGCCAGCAGTTACGGGTCCTCTGGGGCCAACGTCCTGACTTTC,CASSYGSSGANVLTF
TRBJ2-5,TRBV24-1,.,.,TGTGCCACCAGTGACGGGGGACGGGTGTCAGAGACCCAGTACTTC,CATSDGGRVSETQYF
TRBJ1-2,TRBV6-1,few,.,TGTGCCAGCAGAATAGGGGAGGCTTTTATGGGCAACTATGGCTACACCTTC,CASRIGEAFMGNYGYTF
TRBJ2-4,TRBV5-4,.,.,TGTGCCAGCAGCTTGCCGGAGGGCGCCAAAAACATTCAGTACTTC,CASSLPEGAKNIQYF
TRBJ2-6,TRBV19,.,.,TGTGCCAGTAGTATTGATAGGGCCTCTGGGGCCAACGTCCTGACTTTC,CASSIDRASGANVLTF
TRBJ2-5,TRBV19,.,.,TGTGCCAGTAGTGTTACTAGGCGAAGTCAAGAGACCCAGTACTTC,CASSVTRRSQETQYF
TRBJ2-7,TRBV5-1,.,TRBD2,TGCGCCAGCAGCTTGGGGGTTAGCGGGAGACACCGCTACGAGCAGTACTTC,CASSLGVSGRHRYEQYF
TRBJ2-7,TRBV20-1,few,.,TGCAGTGCCCATTCCCCGGTGCAGGCAGGTGTGAAGCAGTACTTC,CSAHSPVQAGVKQYF
TRBJ2-7,TRBV20-1,.,TRBD2,TGCAGTGCTAGTGGGGGGCTAGCGGGCTCCTACGAGCAGTACTTC,CSASGGLAGSYEQYF
TRBJ2-7,TRBV11-2,.,.,TGTGCCAGCAGCTTAGATATCTCGGGAACATCGTACGAGCAGTACTTC,CASSLDISGTSYEQYF
TRBJ2-6,TRBV20-1,.,.,TGCAGTGCTAGCGAACCTGGGCCGATCTCTGGGGCCAACGTCCTGACTTTC,CSASEPGPISGANVLTF
TRBJ2-7,TRBV18,.,.,TGTGCCAGCTCACCGGGCATCGTGGGCTACGAGCAGTACTTC,CASSPGIVGYEQYF
TRBJ2-1,TRBV9,few,TRBD2,TGTGCCAGCAGCGACGGGACTAGCCCCATGGAGCAGTTCTTC,CASSDGTSPMEQFF
TRBJ2-7,TRBV7-2,.,TRBD2,TGTGCCAGCAGCTTCAGGAGGGCGGGAGAGGTCGAGCAGTACTTC,CASSFRRAGEVEQYF
TRBJ2-7,TRBV18,.,.,TGTGCCAGCTCACCGGCCGCGACTGCAAACTACGAGCAGTACTTC,CASSPAATANYEQYF
TRBJ2-1,TRBV14,.,.,TGTGCCAGCAGCCCCATGGGACTCAATGAGCAGTTCTTC,CASSPMGLNEQFF
TRBJ2-7,TRBV18,few,.,TGTGCCAGCTCAGCCCCAGGGCCCACCTACGAGCAGTACTTC,CASSAPGPTYEQYF
TRBJ2-3,TRBV5-1,.,.,TGCGCCAGCAGCTCCCTTGGACAAGCCCGCACAGATACGCAGTATTTT,CASSSLGQARTDTQYF
TRBJ2-7,TRBV7-2,few,.,TGTGCCAGCAGCATTTCCGGGCGGACTTACGAGCAGTACTTC,CASSISGRTYEQYF
TRBJ1-5,TRBV10-3,.,.,TGTGCCATCAGTCAAATGGGAACTAATCAGCCCCAGCATTTT,CAISQMGTNQPQHF
TRBJ1-1,TRBV20-1,.,.,TGCAGTGCTAGAACACCCCTGGGCACTGAAGCTTTCTTT,CSARTPLGTEAFF
TRBJ1-5,TRBV11-2,few,.,TGTGCCAGCAGCCCCACCGCAGGGGTTAATCAGCCCCAGCATTTT,CASSPTAGVNQPQHF
TRBJ2-7,TRBV7-2,many,TRBD2,TGTGCCAGCAGCAGACTTAGCGGGAGCGACGAGCAGTACTTC,CASSRLSGSDEQYF
TRBJ1-2,TRBV27,.,TRBD1,TGTGCCAGCAGTCCCGGGACAGGGTTTTACTATGGCTACACCTTC,CASSPGTGFYYGYTF
TRBJ2-1,TRBV19,few,TRBD2,TGTGCCAGTAGAGATACTAGCGGGGGTATCAGTAGGGGAACGAATGAGCAGTTCTTC,CASRDTSGGISRGTNEQFF
TRBJ2-3,TRBV7-2,.,.,TGTGCCAGCAGCTTAGCAGGCGGAGGTGGGACAGATACGCAGTATTTT,CASSLAGGGGTDTQYF
TRBJ2-5,TRBV20-1,.,.,TGCAGTGCTAGGGACTCAGCCCTTGAGACCCAGTACTTC,CSARDSALETQYF
TRBJ2-7,TRBV10-3,.,TRBD1,TGTGCCATCAGTACGGGGACAGGGGCCTACGAGCAGTACTTC,CAISTGTGAYEQYF
TRBJ2-1,TRBV5-6,few,.,TGTGCCAGCAGCTTGTTTATCTCCGCTAGCGTGGGGGGTGAGCAGTTCTTC,CASSLFISASVGGEQFF
TRBJ2-7,TRBV5-1,.,.,TGCGCCAGCAGCTCCGGGACACAAATCTACGAGCAGTACTTC,CASSSGTQIYEQYF
TRBJ1-1,TRBV28,.,TRBD1,TGTGCCAGCAGTCCTACAGGGGTGAAAATGAACACTGAAGCTTTCTTT,CASSPTGVKMNTEAFF
TRBJ1-6,TRBV12-3/TRBV12-4,.,.,TGTGCCAGCAGCCGGGGTACCGCGTCCTCCTATAATTCACCCCTCCACTTT,CASSRGTASSYNSPLHF
TRBJ2-7,TRBV28,.,.,TGTGCCAGCAGTTTAGGGCAGAGCAACTACGAGCAGTACTTC,CASSLGQSNYEQYF
TRBJ2-7,TRBV6-5,once,TRBD2,TGTGCCAGCGCTTACCGGGGACTAGCGGGAGTGTCCTCACTCTACGAGCAGTACTTC,CASAYRGLAGVSSLYEQYF
TRBJ2-2,TRBV5-1,many,TRBD2,TGCGCCAGCGGGACCTCGGGGGGCACCGGGGAGCTGTTTTTT,CASGTSGGTGELFF
TRBJ2-1,TRBV23-1,many,TRBD2,TGCGCCAGCACCCCGGGGCGGCGGGAGGGTGAGCAGTTCTTC,CASTPGRREGEQFF
TRBJ1-4,TRBV27,.,.,TGTGCCAGCAGACAATCAGAGAATAATGAAAAACTGTTTTTT,CASRQSENNEKLFF
TRBJ2-3,TRBV7-2,few,.,TGTGCCAGCAGCTCAATGGGGAGTTCAGGAGATACGCAGTATTTT,CASSSMGSSGDTQYF